This passage covers 16 T cell receptor beta chains from one sample sequenced in a study of cytomegalovirus exposure and HLA in healthy donors (dated by TCRdb to between 2016 and 2019). Libraries were prepared through the immunoSEQ multiplex PCR assay. Sourced from immuneACCESS, this table was stored by TCRdb with only in-frame sequences that have V and J called. A share of the clones is absent; for the studies checked, an unresolved V gene accounts for under half, and the remainder has no known explanation. The sample table contains roughly 71,000 clones; only one count was recorded for 94% of them. The top ten constitute 0.55% to 0.8% of the sample. The specimen sequenced was PBMCs. The origin of the receptors is a young woman in good health and CMV-seronegative.

This clone turned up a few times. The chain recombines TRBV5-1 with TRBJ1-2; 9 bases align to TRBD1. Germline lookup yields CDR1 SGHRS and CDR2 YFSETQ. Unmatched junction bases numbered 7, after V lost 7 bases and J lost 6 bases. This CDR3 region has 13 residues. The CDR3 region has the DNA TGCGCCAGCCAAACAGGGGGCGCGGATGGCTACACCTTC. Protein product: CASQTGGADGYTF. Together with reference TRBV5-1 and TRBJ1-2, the CDR3 gives the full variable domain: KAGVTQTPRYLIKTRGQQVTLSCSPISGHRSVSWYQQTPGQGLQFLFEYFSETQRNKGNFPGRFSGRQFSNSRSEMNVSTLELGDSALYLCASQTGGADGYTFGSGTRLTVV.

The CDR3 DNA reads as TGTGCCCGGCGGGCCTCAGTGGACACTGAAGCTTTCTTT. Encoded protein: CARRASVDTEAFF. The chain combines TRBV6-5 with TRBJ1-1; D gene unclear. The CDR3 sequence is 13 residues long. V lost 11 bases to trimming and J lost 3 bases, with 16 bases between them. Germline CDR1 and CDR2: MNHEY and SVGAGI.

This chain uses TRBV6-5 with TRBJ1-2; unclear D gene. Trimming cost V 5 bases and J 8 bases, with 12 bases left between them. In germline, CDR1 is MNHEY, CDR2 SVGAGI. This CDR3 spans 12 amino acids. The CDR3 loop is CASSPGGQGYTF. DNA for the CDR3: TGTGCCAGCAGTCCCGGCGGGCAGGGCTACACCTTC.

This rearrangement joins TRBV5-1 to TRBJ2-2; D perhaps matches TRBD2 (5 bases). This CDR3 spans 16 amino acids. Germline V gene lookup returns CDR1 SGHRS and CDR2 YFSETQ. Trimming left V 0 bases short and J 3 bases short, with 12 bases between. The CDR3 nucleotides are TGCGCCAGCAGCTTGGGCCTGCGGGCCTACACCGGGGAGCTGTTTTTT. It translates to CASSLGLRAYTGELFF. Full variable domain (remainder filled in from reference TRBV5-1 and TRBJ2-2): KAGVTQTPRYLIKTRGQQVTLSCSPISGHRSVSWYQQTPGQGLQFLFEYFSETQRNKGNFPGRFSGRQFSNSRSEMNVSTLELGDSALYLCASSLGLRAYTGELFFGEGSRLTVL.

The V call is TRBV27, the J call TRBJ1-5; 7 bases align to TRBD1. There are 14 residues in the CDR3. Germline values: CDR1 MNHEY, CDR2 SMNVEV (reference sequence). Trimming at V came to 6 bases and at J to 4 bases, leaving 6 bases not matched to a gene. The CDR3 DNA reads TGTGCCAGCAGGAGGACAGGCGATAATCAGCCCCAGCATTTT. Translated: CASRRTGDNQPQHF.

The chain combines TRBV6-1 with TRBJ2-5; D gene unclear. Deletions cut 1 base from V and 4 bases from J, with 7 bases between. This CDR3 has 13 residues. The germline V gene encodes CDR1 MNHNS and CDR2 SASEGT. The DNA of the CDR3 is TGTGCCAGCAGTGAAGGGGCCGGAGAGACCCAGTACTTC. Translation gives CASSEGAGETQYF.

The chain combines TRBV5-1 with TRBJ1-6, with 11 positions matching TRBD1. With V trimmed by 4 bases and J by 8 bases, 5 bases remained unmatched. This CDR3 is 15 amino acids long. The germline CDR1 and CDR2 sequences are SGHRS and YFSETQ. The chain's CDR3 is CASSRWDRGDSPLHF. In DNA form, the CDR3 reads TGCGCCAGCAGCCGCTGGGACAGGGGGGATTCACCCCTCCACTTT.

The chain recombines TRBV2 with TRBJ1-2; 7 bases are a match to TRBD1. The CDR3 runs to 17 residues. Per germline, CDR1 SNHLY and CDR2 FYNNEI. The trim removed 10 bases at V and 1 base at J, leaving 18 bases unmatched. The CDR3 sequence is CAKTPVETGSRNYGYTF. The CDR3 region has the DNA TGTGCCAAAACTCCTGTAGAGACAGGGTCCCGTAACTATGGCTACACCTTC.

The V call is TRBV7-9, the J call TRBJ2-1; 8 bases align to TRBD2. CDR1 and CDR2 from the germline V gene are SEHNR and FQNEAQ (reference sequence). V was clipped by 2 bases and J by 0 bases; unmatched bases: 3. The CDR3 extends over 16 amino acids. The CDR3 spells CASSLTGGRSYNEQFF. CDR3 in DNA: TGTGCCAGCAGCTTAACGGGAGGGCGCTCCTACAATGAGCAGTTCTTC.

The rearrangement links TRBV7-3 to TRBJ2-1; 8 bases fit TRBD2. Trimming removed 5 bases from V and 2 bases from J; junction bases left unmatched: 8. This CDR3 is 16 amino acids long. Germline V gene data show CDR1 as SGHTA and CDR2 as FQGTGA. For the CDR3, the DNA is TGTGCCAGCAGCACTCTCGGGAGGGGGGCCTACAATGAGCAGTTCTTC. It codes for CASSTLGRGAYNEQFF.

The chain recombines TRBV25-1 with TRBJ1-2; possibly TRBD1 for D (5 bases). The CDR3 is 12 residues long. Germline-derived CDR1 and CDR2 are MGHDK and SYGVNS. V was pared by 2 bases and J by 4 bases, with 5 bases between. CDR3 nucleotides: TGTGCCAGCAGTGAACAGGGCTATGGCTACACCTTC. It translates to CASSEQGYGYTF.

The V gene is TRBV10-1, the J gene TRBJ1-1; weak D call: TRBD1 (5 bases). Germline V gene data show CDR1 as WNHNN and CDR2 as SYGVQD (reference sequence). V was cut by 6 bases and J by 3 bases, with 17 bases left in between. This CDR3 comprises 15 residues. The chain's CDR3 is CASRRKGTRDTEAFF. CDR3 DNA sequence: TGCGCCAGCAGACGTAAGGGGACTAGGGACACTGAAGCTTTCTTT.

The rearrangement uses TRBV14 and TRBJ1-1; 9 positions match TRBD1. The V gene's germline CDR1 is SGHDN and CDR2 FVKESK. The CDR3 is 14 residues long. V gave up 4 bases and J gave up 5 bases; unmatched junction bases: 5. CDR3 sequence (DNA): TGTGCCAGCAGCCTACAGGGGGCCTCTACTGAAGCTTTCTTT. Protein sequence: CASSLQGASTEAFF.

The chain recombines TRBV7-2 with TRBJ2-5; 7 bases agree with TRBD1. This CDR3 region has 14 residues. Trimming removed 5 bases from V and 2 bases from J; junction bases left unmatched: 5. Germline V gene lookup returns CDR1 SGHTA and CDR2 FQGNSA. CDR3 DNA: TGTGCCAGCAGCCCCAGGGGGATGCAAGAGACCCAGTACTTC. It yields the protein CASSPRGMQETQYF.

J is TRBJ2-3 and V is TRBV5-1; D gene ambiguous. From germline, CDR1 is SGHRS and CDR2 YFSETQ. There are 11 residues in the CDR3. The ends were cut back, 4 bases at V and 4 bases at J, with 4 bases in the middle. CDR3 in DNA: TGCGCCAGCAGCCTATCAGATACGCAGTATTTT. It translates to CASSLSDTQYF.

The chain uses TRBV27 and TRBJ2-2; the D is unclear. The V gene lost 5 bases and the J gene lost 6 bases, with 10 bases spanning the gap. The CDR3 extends over 13 amino acids. Germline-derived CDR1 and CDR2 are MNHEY and SMNVEV (reference sequence). The CDR3 loop is CASSTFRSGELFF. The DNA for the CDR3 is TGTGCCAGCAGTACCTTCCGGTCCGGGGAGCTGTTTTTT.